Presented here are 14 T cell receptor beta chains from one specimen sequenced in a study of blood T cells in healthy people across ages (dated by TCRdb to the mid-2010s). Library generation was performed with 5' RACE. The instrument was an Illumina HiSeq 2500. A second PCR of roughly 6 to 12 cycles was run with a J-beta primer mix and a sample-barcoded 5' primer. The public reads were run again by TCRdb, first through fastp at Q25 and then through MiXCR, and only productive beta chains were kept. When rows share a CDR3 protein, they turn into one entry using the most common DNA and genes. This sample has around 820,000 distinct CDR3 sequences in its table, and 25% of those were observed once. The top ten clones comprise under 4.5% of the sample. These data are also associated with another study on T cells of mothers and their children.

The sample consisted of blood. The receptors stem from a boy aged 5-17 years in good health.

The genes are TRBV9 and TRBJ2-7; D tentatively fits TRBD1 or TRBD2 (5 bases each). Deletions cut 0 bases from V and 1 base from J, with 17 bases between. CDR1 and CDR2 from the germline V gene are SGDLS and YYNGEE. CDR3 length: 17 amino acids. CDR3: CASSVDADPEGSYEQYF. CDR3 nucleotides: TGTGCCAGCAGCGTAGATGCAGACCCCGAGGGGTCCTACGAGCAGTACTTC.

As concerns this clonotype: A much larger clone is a single base away; this may be a read error. The rearrangement uses TRBV7-2 and TRBJ2-5; the D gene is possibly TRBD2 (6 bases). The V gene's germline CDR1 is SGHTA and CDR2 FQGNSA. V shed 2 bases and J shed 4 bases, with 14 bases lying between them. The CDR3 runs 15 residues. CDR3 DNA sequence: TGTGCCAGCAGCTTATGGGGGGAGAGGGGAGAGACCCAGTACTTC. Translation: CASSLWGERGETQYF.

This clonotype was found a few times. V gene TRBV20-1 combines with J gene TRBJ2-3; 8 bases are a match to TRBD2. There are 19 residues in the CDR3. With V trimmed by 1 base and J by 1 base, 16 bases remained unmatched. The germline CDR1 and CDR2 sequences are DFQATT and SNEGSKA (reference sequence). CDR3 sequence: CSARGYLAGRTARTDTQYF. CDR3 coding DNA: TGCAGTGCTAGAGGCTACTTAGCGGGGAGGACAGCCCGCACAGATACGCAGTATTTT.

The chain recombines TRBV5-1 with TRBJ2-5; TRBD2 agrees at 8 bases. The J call may be incorrect, as the DNA end agrees better with TRBJ2-1. CDR3 size: 15 residues. The germline V gene encodes CDR1 SGHRS and CDR2 YFSETQ. CDR3 sequence: CASSLELAGHNEQFF. CDR3 in DNA: TGCGCCAGCTCTCTCGAGCTAGCGGGTCATAATGAGCAGTTCTTC.

This clonotype was counted a few times. V usage is TRBV12-3 or TRBV12-4 and J usage is TRBJ2-5, with 7 nucleotides matching TRBD1. The J call may be mistaken, given a closer DNA end match to TRBJ2-1. There are 15 residues in the CDR3. CDR3 region: CASKSDRAFANEQFF. The CDR3 DNA is TGTGCCAGCAAATCTGACAGGGCTTTTGCCAATGAGCAGTTCTTC.

This clonotype was seen more than once but under ten times. The chain links TRBV10-3 to TRBJ2-5; tentatively, D is TRBD1 (6 bases). Germline V gene data show CDR1 as ENHRY and CDR2 as SYGVKD. V lost 3 bases and J lost 3, with 14 bases in between. The CDR3 contains 15 residues. This CDR3 reads CAISDLQGREETQYF. Written as DNA, the CDR3 is TGTGCCATCAGTGATCTCCAGGGGCGCGAAGAGACCCAGTACTTC.

J is TRBJ1-1 and V is TRBV6-5; D call uncertain. Trimming removed 2 bases from V and 5 bases from J, with 15 bases in between. Looked up from germline, CDR1 is MNHEY and CDR2 is SVGAGI. The CDR3 runs 15 residues. The CDR3 spells CASSYGGRRRTEAFF. As DNA, the CDR3 is TGTGCCAGCAGTTACGGTGGGCGACGGAGAACTGAAGCTTTCTTT.

Points on this clonotype: The germline gene is not matched at one end of the junction; a read error may be the cause. This chain links TRBV14 with TRBJ2-1, with a tentative D call TRBD1 (6 bases). The CDR3 length is 13 residues. CDR1 and CDR2 (germline): SGHDN, FVKESK. Written as DNA, the CDR3 is TGTGCCAGCAGCCTAAACCCCGGGACACCGAATTTTTTC. Translated, it gives CASSLNPGTPNFF.

V and J are TRBV7-9 and TRBJ2-7, with D maybe TRBD2 (5 bases). CDR1 is SEHNR and CDR2 is FQNEAQ in the germline V gene (reference sequence). Trimming took 1 base from V and 3 from J, leaving 13 bases between them. CDR3 length: 15 residues. CDR3 sequence: CASSLVRGSHYEQYF. Here the CDR3 DNA reads TGTGCCAGCAGCTTAGTCCGAGGGTCACACTACGAGCAGTACTTC.

The rearrangement uses TRBV7-9 and TRBJ2-1, with 7 nucleotides matching TRBD1. Germline lookup yields CDR1 SEHNR and CDR2 FQNEAQ (reference sequence). The CDR3 sequence is 13 residues long. CDR3: CACRDSSYNEQFF. Here the CDR3 DNA reads TGTGCTTGCAGGGACAGCTCCTACAATGAGCAGTTCTTC.

CDR3 DNA sequence: TGTGCCAGCAGCTACGGACAGACGACCGTATCAAATCAGCCCCAGCATTTT. It is translated as CASSYGQTTVSNQPQHF. The V gene is TRBV2, the J gene TRBJ1-5; D is possibly TRBD1 (6 bases). The CDR3 totals 17 residues. V was shortened by 6 bases and J by 4 bases, with 22 bases between the two germline ends. Germline values: CDR1 SNHLY, CDR2 FYNNEI.

For the CDR3, the DNA is TGTGCCATCAGTGATCGTGCGGGGATGGAAAATACGCAGTATTTT. Residues: CAISDRAGMENTQYF. The chain is built from TRBV10-3 and TRBJ2-3, with D perhaps TRBD2 (6 bases). CDR1 and CDR2 from the germline V gene are ENHRY and SYGVKD. This CDR3 spans 15 amino acids. Trimming removed 3 bases from V and 7 bases from J, with 17 bases in between.

The rearrangement joins TRBV5-1 to TRBJ1-1, with D unresolved. The CDR3 covers 14 residues. Germline assignment: CDR1 SGHRS and CDR2 YFSETQ. V was trimmed by 0 bases and J by 4 bases, leaving 10 bases between them. CDR3 in amino acids: CASSLDMEGTEAFF. Here the CDR3 DNA reads TGCGCCAGCAGCTTGGATATGGAGGGCACTGAAGCTTTCTTT. Looking up the rest from reference TRBV5-1 and TRBJ1-1 gives the full variable domain: KAGVTQTPRYLIKTRGQQVTLSCSPISGHRSVSWYQQTPGQGLQFLFEYFSETQRNKGNFPGRFSGRQFSNSRSEMNVSTLELGDSALYLCASSLDMEGTEAFFGQGTRLTVV.

This clonotype was recorded a few times. The germline gene is not matched at one end of the junction; a read error may be the cause. V gene TRBV7-2 combines with J gene TRBJ2-5; no clear D. Germline CDR1 SGHTA, CDR2 FQGNSA. The CDR3 sequence is 13 residues long. The CDR3: CASTLIHQKTQYF. CDR3 nucleotides: TGTGCCAGCACCCTGATCCACCAAAAGACCCAGTACTTC. The whole variable domain, filled in from reference TRBV7-2 and TRBJ2-5, reads GAGVSQSPSNKVTEKGKDVELRCDPISGHTALYWYRQSLGQGLEFLIYFQGNSAPDKSGLPSDRFSAERTGGSVSTLTIQRTQQEDSAVYLCASTLIHQKTQYFGPGTRLLVL.